Presented here are 16 T cell receptor beta chains from one specimen sequenced in a study of response to subunit inactivated influenza vaccine. Each CDR3 protein gets one entry after TCRdb re-called the RT-PCR reads with MiXCR. This table holds hundreds of thousands of distinct CDR3 sequences, around 15% found once. Sequencing was performed on PBMCs from blood, taken 14 days before vaccination. Receptors originate from a man aged 45-65 years who received an inactivated influenza vaccine.

This clonotype was found many times. The chain recombines TRBV15 with TRBJ1-4, with D tentatively TRBD1 (6 bases). This CDR3 has 16 residues. Germline lookup yields CDR1 LNHNV and CDR2 YYDKDF (reference sequence). V lost 5 bases and J lost 8, with 21 bases in between. This CDR3 is CATSPQQYRVEEKLFF. The CDR3 coding sequence is TGTGCCACCAGCCCGCAACAGTACAGGGTGGAGGAAAAACTGTTTTTT.

The rearrangement links TRBV12-3 or TRBV12-4 to TRBJ2-7, with a tentative D call TRBD1 (5 bases). Deletions cut 6 bases from V and 0 bases from J, with 12 bases between. The CDR3 runs 14 residues. The CDR3, as DNA: TGTGCCAGCAGCTCCGGACACAGCTCCTACGAGCAGTACTTC. It specifies CASSSGHSSYEQYF.

In its sample, this clonotype was seen many times. The chain employs TRBV7-9 and TRBJ1-2; D gene unclear. Trimming stripped 8 bases from V and 8 bases from J, with 15 bases between. CDR1 and CDR2 from the germline V gene are SEHNR and FQNEAQ (reference sequence). This CDR3 region has 12 residues. The CDR3 loop is CASSRGSGGYTF. The CDR3 DNA follows: TGTGCCAGCTCCCGGGGATCTGGAGGCTACACCTTC. Filled out from reference TRBV7-9 and TRBJ1-2, the complete variable domain reads DTGVSQNPRHKITKRGQNVTFRCDPISEHNRLYWYRQTLGQGPEFLTYFQNEAQLEKSRLLSDRFSAERPKGSFSTLEIQRTEQGDSAMYLCASSRGSGGYTFGSGTRLTVV.

The DNA of the CDR3 is TGTGCCAGCACCCTACCGGGACACCTTACTGCTGGGGCCAACGTCCTGACTTTC. This translates into CASTLPGHLTAGANVLTF. The chain couples TRBV25-1 to TRBJ2-6; D is possibly TRBD1 (6 bases). CDR3 length equals 18 residues. Germline-derived CDR1 and CDR2 are MGHDK and SYGVNS. The V and J ends lost 7 bases and 2 bases respectively, with 21 bases between them.

This clonotype was counted ten times or more. The chain joins TRBV6-2 or TRBV6-3 to TRBJ2-1; 10 bases align to TRBD2. Germline CDR1 is MNHEY and CDR2 is SVGEGT. The J segment lost 4 bases and the V segment lost 5 bases, leaving 8 bases of the junction unmatched. The CDR3 runs to 16 residues. The CDR3 nucleotides read TGTGCCAGCAGTATCTGGAGCGGGAGGGTATACAATGAGCAGTTCTTC. Its protein product is CASSIWSGRVYNEQFF.

This clonotype was seen repeatedly, ten times or more. The CDR3: CASSEMGGSKNEQFF. The CDR3 DNA reads TGTGCCAGCAGTGAAATGGGGGGCAGTAAGAATGAGCAGTTCTTC. The gene calls are TRBV2 and TRBJ2-1, with D perhaps given as TRBD1 or TRBD2 (6 bases each). V was shortened by 2 bases and J by 7 bases, with 15 bases between the two germline ends. In germline, CDR1 is SNHLY, CDR2 FYNNEI. The CDR3 runs 15 residues.

This clonotype was seen a handful of times. This chain connects TRBV7-3 to TRBJ2-7, with 7 bases aligning to TRBD1. Germline assignment: CDR1 SGHTA and CDR2 FQGTGA. Trimming cost V 5 bases and J 5 bases; bases outside gene matches: 12. The CDR3 runs 15 residues. The CDR3 is CASSPWGTETDEQYF. CDR3 nucleotide sequence: TGTGCCAGCAGCCCCTGGGGGACAGAGACTGACGAGCAGTACTTC. Based on the CDR3 plus reference TRBV7-3 and TRBJ2-7, the full variable domain is GAGVSQTPSNKVTEKGKYVELRCDPISGHTALYWYRQSLGQGPEFLIYFQGTGAADDSGLPNDRFFAVRPEGSVSTLKIQRTERGDSAVYLCASSPWGTETDEQYFGPGTRLTVT.

This rearrangement joins TRBV11-2 to TRBJ2-5; the D gene is possibly TRBD2 (6 bases). V gave up 5 bases and J gave up 7 bases, with 20 bases separating them. This CDR3 is built from 15 residues. Germline CDR1 and CDR2: SGHAT and FQNNGV. CDR3 nucleotide sequence: TGTGCCAGCAGCCCGCGGGACCCTTCGGCAGGGACCCAGTACTTC. Its translation: CASSPRDPSAGTQYF.

This clonotype has only a few counts. The chain has TRBV5-1 and TRBJ2-2; TRBD1 matches 9 bases. The trim removed 4 bases at V and 1 base at J, leaving 8 bases unmatched. Germline-derived CDR1 and CDR2 are SGHRS and YFSETQ. CDR3 length equals 17 residues. CDR3 protein: CASSLTGTGQNTGELFF. The CDR3 bases are TGCGCCAGCAGCCTGACCGGGACAGGGCAGAACACCGGGGAGCTGTTTTTT.

This clonotype was seen a few times. The chain has TRBV12-3 or TRBV12-4 and TRBJ1-4; 9 nucleotides match TRBD1. The CDR3 runs to 14 residues. V lost 5 bases to trimming and J lost 12 bases; unmatched junction nucleotides: 10. In nucleotides, the CDR3 is TGTGCCAGCAGTCCGGGACAGGGTCTTTTGCAACTGTTTTTT. As protein: CASSPGQGLLQLFF.

V is TRBV12-3 or TRBV12-4 and J is TRBJ2-7; D gene uncertain. CDR3 length equals 13 residues. With 4 bases removed from V and 0 bases from J, the gap between germline ends came to 7 bases. For the CDR3, the DNA is TGTGCCAGCAGTTCTTATAGCTCCTACGAGCAGTACTTC. Its protein is CASSSYSSYEQYF.

This clonotype was seen many times. V usage is TRBV29-1 and J usage is TRBJ2-2, with TRBD2 identical over 8 bases. Germline V gene lookup returns CDR1 SQVTM and CDR2 ANQGSEA. Unmatched junction bases numbered 11, after V lost 6 bases and J lost 5 bases. This CDR3 region has 15 residues. The CDR3 nucleotides are TGCAGCGTCAACCCCAGCGGGAGATGGACCGGGGAGCTGTTTTTT. It specifies CSVNPSGRWTGELFF.

This clonotype was recorded only once. The J gene is TRBJ2-7, the V gene TRBV29-1; 8 positions agree with TRBD1. There are 14 residues in the CDR3. V lost 1 base and J lost 4; bases outside the gene matches: 6. Germline CDR1 is SQVTM and CDR2 is ANQGSEA. CDR3 bases: TGCAGCGTTGAAGCCGGGACAGGCATTTACGAGCAGTACTTC. Translated, it gives CSVEAGTGIYEQYF.

The V gene is TRBV2, the J gene TRBJ2-7; D is perhaps TRBD1 (5 bases). V was trimmed by 1 base and J by 1 base, leaving 5 bases between them. Germline V lookup: CDR1 SNHLY, CDR2 FYNNEI. The CDR3 sequence is 13 residues long. The CDR3 DNA reads as TGTGCCAGCAGTGAAGACAGGTCCTACGAGCAGTACTTC. Amino acids: CASSEDRSYEQYF. Combining the CDR3 with reference TRBV2 and TRBJ2-7 gives the whole variable domain EPEVTQTPSHQVTQMGQEVILRCVPISNHLYFYWYRQILGQKVEFLVSFYNNEISEKSEIFDDQFSVERPDGSNFTLKIRSTKLEDSAMYFCASSEDRSYEQYFGPGTRLTVT.

V and J are TRBV27 and TRBJ2-1; 12 nucleotides align to TRBD2. With 5 bases clipped from V and 5 bases from J, the junction kept 7 bases outside the gene matches. The CDR3 length is 16 residues. The germline gives CDR1 MNHEY, CDR2 SMNVEV (reference sequence). This CDR3 reads CASSERLAGANNEQFF. The CDR3 DNA follows: TGTGCCAGCAGTGAAAGACTAGCGGGGGCCAACAATGAGCAGTTCTTC.

This clonotype was observed a handful of times. This chain links TRBV27 with TRBJ2-7; 7 nucleotides agree with TRBD2. This CDR3 region has 14 residues. Losses at the gene ends were 8 bases for V and 0 bases for J; bases not matched to a gene: 7. CDR1 and CDR2 (germline): MNHEY, SMNVEV (reference sequence). Written as DNA, the CDR3 is TGTGCCAGCGGGTCTAGCGGCAGCTCCTACGAGCAGTACTTC. Its protein is CASGSSGSSYEQYF.